The 10 T cell receptor beta chains presented below share a single source sample, sequenced in a study of cytomegalovirus exposure and HLA in healthy donors. PCR involved 60 Vbeta and 13 Jbeta primers. Using immunoSEQ multiplex PCR, the repertoire was profiled, and TCRdb retains in-frame clones only, with some absent. The sample carries under 250,000 clones, approximately 80% recorded once. The sequenced material came from PBMCs. All receptors come from a boy aged 2 to 10 in good health and CMV-seronegative.

The V and J genes are TRBV4-2 and TRBJ1-2; TRBD1 matches 8 bases. The CDR3 has 14 amino acids. The junction had 1 base not matched to a gene; V was cut back by 1 base and J by 3 bases. Germline CDR1 reads LGHNA; CDR2 reads YNFKEQ. The CDR3 DNA is TGTGCCAGCAGCCAAGGGACAGGGCACTATGGCTACACCTTC. This translates into CASSQGTGHYGYTF.

This clone was detected a few times. The rearrangement links TRBV6-6 to TRBJ1-3, with 9 bases identical to TRBD1. The CDR3 runs 15 residues. After removal of 2 bases from V and 4 bases from J, the junction contained 3 bases not matched to a gene. Per germline, CDR1 MNHNY and CDR2 SVGAGI (reference sequence). The CDR3 bases are TGTGCCAGCAGTTACCCGGGACAGGGAGGAAACACCATATATTTT. Its translation is CASSYPGQGGNTIYF.

This sequence joins TRBV6-1 and TRBJ1-4, with 8 bases that match TRBD1. Germline CDR1 reads MNHNS; CDR2 reads SASEGT. V dropped 3 bases and J dropped 4; count of bases not matched to a gene: 10. The CDR3 is 17 residues long. DNA for the CDR3: TGTGCCAGCAGTGACCCTAGACAGGGGCTGTTTAATGAAAAACTGTTTTTT. Translating it yields CASSDPRQGLFNEKLFF.

The chain is built from TRBV2 and TRBJ2-1, with D possibly TRBD1 on 5 matching bases. The germline V and J ends were trimmed by 9 bases and 7 bases, with 16 bases remaining between them. The CDR3 loop spans 13 amino acids. Germline-derived CDR1 and CDR2 are SNHLY and FYNNEI. The CDR3 loop reads CASGQGFLNEQFF. The CDR3 nucleotides are TGTGCCAGTGGCCAGGGCTTTCTTAATGAGCAGTTCTTC. Complete variable domain (other parts from reference TRBV2 and TRBJ2-1): EPEVTQTPSHQVTQMGQEVILRCVPISNHLYFYWYRQILGQKVEFLVSFYNNEISEKSEIFDDQFSVERPDGSNFTLKIRSTKLEDSAMYFCASGQGFLNEQFFGPGTRLTVL.

V gene TRBV30 combines with J gene TRBJ2-2, with D possibly TRBD2 on 5 matching bases. There are 16 residues in the CDR3. The germline CDR1 and CDR2 sequences are GTSNPN and SVGIG (reference sequence). V gave up 0 bases and J gave up 5 bases, with 16 bases separating them. The CDR3 nucleotides are TGTGCCTGGAGTGTACACCGGGGTCGTGTGACCGGGGAGCTGTTTTTT. Translated, it gives CAWSVHRGRVTGELFF.

The chain joins TRBV10-3 to TRBJ2-1; D not certain. V was cut by 3 bases and J by 0 bases, with 9 bases left in between. This CDR3 comprises 15 residues. CDR1 is ENHRY, CDR2 SYGVKD, per germline. CDR3 in amino acids: CAISDTEFSYNEQFF. The CDR3 nucleotides read TGTGCCATCAGTGACACAGAGTTCTCCTACAATGAGCAGTTCTTC.

This clone has a single count. The J gene is TRBJ2-1, the V gene TRBV7-3; 10 positions match TRBD2. CDR1 and CDR2 from the germline V gene are SGHTA and FQGTGA. CDR3 length equals 16 residues. The ends lost 0 bases at V and 6 bases at J; junction bases unmatched: 5. The CDR3 here is CASSLTYPSGGNEQFF. The CDR3 DNA is TGTGCCAGCAGCTTAACGTATCCTAGCGGGGGCAATGAGCAGTTCTTC. Full variable domain (missing parts from reference TRBV7-3 and TRBJ2-1): GAGVSQTPSNKVTEKGKYVELRCDPISGHTALYWYRQSLGQGPEFLIYFQGTGAADDSGLPNDRFFAVRPEGSVSTLKIQRTERGDSAVYLCASSLTYPSGGNEQFFGPGTRLTVL.

Turning to this clone: The junction departs from germline at one end; a sequencing error may be responsible. The sample holds other DNA sequences that translate to the same CDR3. V and J are TRBV4-1 and TRBJ1-5; no clear D. The CDR3 totals 13 residues. Per germline, CDR1 MGHRA and CDR2 YSYEKL. The chain's CDR3 is CASSQDIGQPQHF. The CDR3 DNA is TGTGCCAGCAGCCAAGATATCGGTCAGCCCCAGCATTTT.

This CDR3 is CASSLGVSGDPNTGELFF. The CDR3 DNA follows: TGTGCCAGCAGCTTAGGGGTTAGCGGGGACCCGAACACCGGGGAGCTGTTTTTT. The chain couples TRBV7-6 to TRBJ2-2; TRBD2 matches at 8 bases. There are 18 residues in the CDR3. J gave up 0 bases and V 1 base, and 7 bases lay outside the gene matches. Germline V gene sequence: CDR1 SGHVS, CDR2 FNYEAQ.

This CDR3 is CASRTIAGGRETQYF. As DNA, the CDR3 is TGTGCCAGCAGGACAATAGCGGGAGGGCGGGAGACCCAGTACTTC. The chain employs TRBV6-5 and TRBJ2-5; 11 nucleotides align to TRBD2. CDR3 length: 15 amino acids. Germline CDR1 MNHEY, CDR2 SVGAGI. V shed 6 bases and J 5 bases; nucleotides not matched to a gene: 8.